The rows below give T cell receptor beta chains drawn from one sample of a study of cytomegalovirus exposure and HLA in healthy donors. Data came from immunoSEQ multiplex PCR; TCRdb stores just in-frame clones and leaves some out. The sample shows some 96,000 clones, around 60% of them seen only once. Sequenced material: PBMCs. Every receptor here comes from a man aged 60 to 69 in good health and CMV-seronegative. The CDR3 runs from the conserved cysteine through the conserved F or W. The D gene is left open where the match is weak. Not every row has a clone size; where given, it reads once, few, many or a size class.

>NA|TRBD2|TRBJ2-2|TRBV7-6
TGTGCCAGCAGCCCGGGACTAGCGTATACTACCGGGGAGCTGTTTTTT
CASSPGLAYTTGELFF
>NA|TRBD2|TRBJ2-3|TRBV5-1
TGCGCCAGCAGCTTGGTGAGGGCTAGCGGGGAGACCACAGATACGCAGTATTTT
CASSLVRASGETTDTQYF
>NA|TRBD2|TRBJ2-3|TRBV10-1
TGCGCCAGCAGGTCAGGACTAGGATCCGATACGCAGTATTTT
CASRSGLGSDTQYF
>NA|TRBD1|TRBJ2-7|TRBV29-1
TGCAGCGTTGCGACAGGGAACTACGAGCAGTACTTC
CSVATGNYEQYF
>NA|NA|TRBJ2-7|TRBV16
TGTGCCAGCAGCCAATATGCAGGCCTTTACGAGCAGTACTTC
CASSQYAGLYEQYF
>once|NA|TRBJ2-7|TRBV4-1
TGTGCCAGCAGCCCCCGGCAAGGACTATCCTCGGGTGAGCAGTACTTC
CASSPRQGLSSGEQYF
>NA|NA|TRBJ2-3|TRBV6-1
TGTGCCAGCAGTGGACCCAGACATCAGACAGATACGCAGTATTTT
CASSGPRHQTDTQYF
>NA|NA|TRBJ2-7|TRBV28
TGTGCCAGCAGGGGGCGACCTCCTAGCTCCTACGAGCAGTACTTC
CASRGRPPSSYEQYF
>NA|TRBD1|TRBJ1-2|TRBV2
TGTGCCAGCAGTGACTTCGGGACAGGGGAAAAGGCGACCTATGGCTACACCTTC
CASSDFGTGEKATYGYTF
>NA|TRBD1|TRBJ2-5|TRBV2
TGTGCCAGCAGTGAGGTACCTTTTGGGACAGGGGGCTCCGGGGAGACCCAGTACTTC
CASSEVPFGTGGSGETQYF
>NA|TRBD2|TRBJ2-3|TRBV6-5
TGTGCCAGCAGTTACGAAGCGGGAACAGATACGCAGTATTTT
CASSYEAGTDTQYF
>few|TRBD1|TRBJ1-5|TRBV27
TGTGCCAGCAGTTTTTGGGACAGAATTGTCAATCAGCCCCAGCATTTT
CASSFWDRIVNQPQHF
>NA|NA|TRBJ1-5|TRBV6-5
TGTGCCAGCAGGCGCGACAGATATAGCAATCAGCCCCAGCATTTT
CASRRDRYSNQPQHF
>few|NA|TRBJ2-4|TRBV4-2
TGTGCCAGCAGCCAAGATCTGGGCGAAAACATTCAGTACTTC
CASSQDLGENIQYF
>NA|TRBD2|TRBJ2-1|TRBV11-3
TGTGCCAGCGGTAAGGCTAGCGGGAGATCCTACAATGAGCAGTTCTTC
CASGKASGRSYNEQFF
>NA|TRBD1|TRBJ1-2|TRBV2
TGTGCCAGCAGTGTACAGGGGGTGGTGAACTATGGCTACACCTTC
CASSVQGVVNYGYTF
>NA|TRBD1|TRBJ1-5|TRBV16
TGTGCCAGCAGCCGAGGGGACAGGGGAAGCAATCAGCCCCAGCATTTT
CASSRGDRGSNQPQHF
>NA|NA|TRBJ1-1|TRBV7-2
TGTGCCAGCAGCGCCAGACAAAAAATCATGAACACTGAAGCTTTCTTT
CASSARQKIMNTEAFF
>NA|TRBD2|TRBJ2-5|TRBV11-3
TGTGCCAGCAGCTTAGCGACTAGCGGAGGGGAGACCCAGTACTTC
CASSLATSGGETQYF
>NA|TRBD1|TRBJ1-5|TRBV7-8
TGTGCCAGCAGCTCCGTGGTGAGGGGGCCGCGGAACCAGCCCCAGCATTTT
CASSSVVRGPRNQPQHF
>NA|NA|TRBJ1-5|TRBV15
TGTGCCACTAGTGATGTATCTGAAGATCAGCCCCAGCATTTT
CATSDVSEDQPQHF
>NA|NA|TRBJ1-1|TRBV6-5
TGTGCCAGCATCGCACTGGGGGCCCAAGCTTTCTTT
CASIALGAQAFF
>NA|TRBD2|TRBJ2-7|TRBV11-1
TGTGCCAGCAGCTTAGAGCGGGGGTCCTCCTACGAGCAGTACTTC
CASSLERGSSYEQYF
>NA|TRBD2|TRBJ2-5|TRBV9
TGTGCCAGCAGCGGGTGGAAACTAGCGGGAGGGTTACAAGAGACCCAGTACTTC
CASSGWKLAGGLQETQYF
>NA|TRBD1|TRBJ1-2|TRBV2
TGTGCCAGCAGTGGGTTAGGGACAGGGGACGGCTACACCTTC
CASSGLGTGDGYTF
>NA|NA|TRBJ1-6|TRBV2
TGTGCCAGCAGTGATCAGGGACTTGACTATAATTCACCCCTCCACTTT
CASSDQGLDYNSPLHF
>NA|TRBD1|TRBJ1-5|TRBV28
TGTGCCAGCAGTTTCGGACAGGGCTATCAGCCCCAGCATTTT
CASSFGQGYQPQHF
>few|TRBD1|TRBJ2-5|TRBV28
TGTGCCAGCAGCCGGGACAGGGGAGAAGAGACCCAGTACTTC
CASSRDRGEETQYF
>NA|TRBD1|TRBJ1-1|TRBV5-1
TGCGCCAGCAGCTCCTCGACAGGGAGCGTTGGAGCTTTCTTT
CASSSSTGSVGAFF
>few|TRBD1|TRBJ1-2|TRBV5-4
TGTGCCAGCAGCTCACTACAGGGGGCTGATGGCTACACCTTC
CASSSLQGADGYTF
>NA|TRBD1|TRBJ1-6|TRBV2
TGTGCCAGCAGGATGGGACAGGGTGGAAATTCACCCCTCCACTTT
CASRMGQGGNSPLHF
>NA|NA|TRBJ1-1|TRBV6-6
TGTGCCAGCAGTACAACCACAGGTGATACTGAAGCTTTCTTT
CASSTTTGDTEAFF
>NA|NA|TRBJ2-7|TRBV9
TGTGCCAGCAGCGTACGAGGGTTGGGTGAGCAGTACTTC
CASSVRGLGEQYF
>NA|NA|TRBJ1-3|TRBV7-9
TGTTCCAGCAGCTTAGGTAGAACCCCCTCTGGAAACACCATATATTTT
CSSSLGRTPSGNTIYF
>NA|TRBD1|TRBJ1-1|TRBV2
TGTGCCAGCAGTGAAGTTTTAGGACAGGTTATGAACACTGAAGCTTTCTTT
CASSEVLGQVMNTEAFF
>few|TRBD2|TRBJ2-1|TRBV2
TGTGCCAGCAGTAAGACCGGGACTAGCGCTTACAATGAGCAGTTCTTC
CASSKTGTSAYNEQFF
>once|NA|TRBJ2-7|TRBV7-9
TGTGCCAGCAGCTTTCACGGAGGACAGTTCGACTCCTACGAGCAGTACTTC
CASSFHGGQFDSYEQYF
>NA|NA|TRBJ1-2|TRBV19
TGTGCCAGTAGTATAACAGGCTATGGCTACACCTTC
CASSITGYGYTF
>NA|TRBD2|TRBJ2-3|TRBV7-3
TGTGCCAGCAGCTTGATAGCGGGGGGGAGCACAGATACGCAGTATTTT
CASSLIAGGSTDTQYF
>NA|TRBD2|TRBJ2-4|TRBV10-3
TGTGCCATCAGTGGGAGCGGGGGGAGGAGTATAGCCAAAAACATTCAGTACTTC
CAISGSGGRSIAKNIQYF
>NA|NA|TRBJ1-3|TRBV6-6
TGTGCCAGCACACAGACAGTTTCTGGAAACACCATATATTTT
CASTQTVSGNTIYF
>NA|NA|TRBJ1-5|TRBV9
TGTGCCAGCAGCGTAGGGTCAGGGTCCAATCAGCCCCAGCATTTT
CASSVGSGSNQPQHF
>NA|TRBD2|TRBJ2-1|TRBV6-4
TGTGCCAGCAGTGAAGACGGGACTAGCGATGAGCAGTTCTTC
CASSEDGTSDEQFF
>NA|NA|TRBJ1-4|TRBV6-5
TGTGCCAGCAGTTTCACAGGATATGAAAAACTGTTTTTT
CASSFTGYEKLFF
>few|NA|TRBJ2-7|TRBV14
TGTGCCAGCAGCCAAGATGCCCGGGAATGGCGGAACGAGCAGTACTTC
CASSQDAREWRNEQYF
>NA|TRBD1|TRBJ1-2|TRBV6-5
TGTGCCAGCAGCCGGGACAGGGAAAGACCCTACACCTTC
CASSRDRERPYTF
>few|TRBD1|TRBJ1-1|TRBV19
TGTGCCAGTAGGGTACAGGGGTTATCTGAAGCTTTCTTT
CASRVQGLSEAFF
>NA|TRBD1|TRBJ1-2|TRBV7-2
TGTGCCAGCAGCTCAAAGGGACAGTGGACACCCAACTATGGCTACACCTTC
CASSSKGQWTPNYGYTF
>NA|NA|TRBJ2-7|TRBV6-5
TGTGCCAGCAGAGCCGACAGCCTTAGAGACTACGAGCAGTACTTC
CASRADSLRDYEQYF
>NA|TRBD1|TRBJ1-1|TRBV2
TGTGCCAGCAGTGAATCAGGGGGGACTGAAGCTTTCTTT
CASSESGGTEAFF
>few|TRBD1|TRBJ1-5|TRBV6-1
TGTGCCAGCAGGCAGGGACAGGGAGTTAATCAGCCCCAGCATTTT
CASRQGQGVNQPQHF
>NA|NA|TRBJ2-5|TRBV27
TGTGCCAGCAGTCGGGAGACTCAAGAGACCCAGTACTTC
CASSRETQETQYF
>NA|TRBD2|TRBJ2-1|TRBV27
TGTGCCAGCAGTGGAACTAGCGGGAGGAGGTACAATGAGCAGTTCTTC
CASSGTSGRRYNEQFF
>NA|NA|TRBJ2-2|TRBV5-1
TGCGCCAGCAGCTTGGGCGGAATCTCGAACACCGGGGAGCTGTTTTTT
CASSLGGISNTGELFF
>NA|NA|TRBJ1-5|TRBV6-5
TGTGCCAGCAGTTACTCTTGGGGGGAGGACCAGCCCCAGCATTTT
CASSYSWGEDQPQHF
>few|NA|TRBJ1-2|TRBV5-4
TGTGCCAGCAGCCTAGGACAGACTTTCCCGGACTATGGCTACACCTTC
CASSLGQTFPDYGYTF
>NA|NA|TRBJ1-2|TRBV6-1
TGTGCCAGCAGTGAAGGATTGAAGGCAGGGTTTGGGGACTATGGCTACACCTTC
CASSEGLKAGFGDYGYTF
>NA|TRBD1|TRBJ1-2|TRBV10-3
TGTGCCATCAGTCAGGGACAGTCTAACTATGGCTACACCTTC
CAISQGQSNYGYTF
>NA|TRBD2|TRBJ2-1|TRBV5-1
TGCGCCAGCAGTTATAGCGGGGAACTAAGAAACCCCTACAATGAGCAGTTCTTC
CASSYSGELRNPYNEQFF